This T cell receptor (beta chain) was found in a study of T cell repertoires in cytomegalovirus infection (dated by TCRdb to between 2017 and 2020). Background on the whole study: The peptide stimulations were aimed at well-studied HLA-B-restricted epitopes as well as recently identified HLA-C-restricted CMV epitopes, whose presentation resists viral immunomodulation. Because public TCR beta signatures pointed to carriage of CMV infection together with the matching HLA type, the HLA type of each donor mattered for the analysis.

Explained via the paper, the treatment or condition label denotes: in vitro stimulation with specific CMV peptide epitopes to enrich CMV-specific T cells. Broad study findings and their caveats: The ex vivo response was dominated by HLA-C-restricted CMV-specific TCR beta clonotypes, which also provided the single most frequent clonotype in two of eight donors. Cumulative frequency of public TCR beta family members discriminated carriers of CMV infection plus the relevant HLA type in this cohort and an independent roughly 340-donor cohort.

The run used an Illumina HiSeq 1500. TCRdb trimmed public reads at Q25 via fastp, called clones via MiXCR and kept in-frame beta chains. Rows with one shared CDR3 protein collapse into an entry with the most common genes and DNA. The sample yields approximately 280,000 distinct CDR3 sequences; roughly 21% were counted once. Under 25% of the sample belongs to the ten largest clones. V is clipped by 0 bases and J by 5 bases, and the sequence between their germline boundaries is 14 bases long. Spanning cysteine to phenylalanine, the CDR3 consists of 15 amino acids. Kept here is only the CDR3 DNA, which spans 45 bases and is read in frame from base 1. This clonotype was observed a few times. Which antigen it targets is not known. There are no base qualities to consult, and no much larger clone falls within one base.

The chain is made from TRBV12-3 or TRBV12-4 and TRBJ2-7, with no confidently assigned D gene. The clonotype comes from a human donor in good health (CMV status not recorded). Some clones in this sample may be carry-over from other donors' samples. The input for sequencing was cultured PBMCs, taken from culture after CMV antigen stimulation. The DNA is TGTGCCAGCAGTTTAGCTGGCACGGCCGGTCACGAGCAGTACTTC. This translates into CASSLAGTAGHEQYF.